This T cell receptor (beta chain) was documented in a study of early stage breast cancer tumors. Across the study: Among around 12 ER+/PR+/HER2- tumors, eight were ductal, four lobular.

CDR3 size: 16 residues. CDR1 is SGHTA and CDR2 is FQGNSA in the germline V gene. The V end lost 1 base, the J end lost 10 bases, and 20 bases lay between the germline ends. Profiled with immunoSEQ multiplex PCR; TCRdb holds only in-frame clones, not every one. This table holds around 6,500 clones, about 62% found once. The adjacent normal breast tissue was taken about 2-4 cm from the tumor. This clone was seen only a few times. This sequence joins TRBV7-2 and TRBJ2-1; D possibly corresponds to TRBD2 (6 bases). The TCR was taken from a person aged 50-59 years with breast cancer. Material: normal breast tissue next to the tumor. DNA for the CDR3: TGTGCCAGCAGCTTAGGGACGGGAGTCATAACGAGAGAGCAGTTCTTC. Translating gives CASSLGTGVITREQFF.